The 10 T cell receptor beta chains below come from one sample, sequenced in a study of regulatory T cells in long-lasting Graves disease. The authors built TCR beta libraries using iRepertoire HTBI primers and Arm-PCR of CDR3 regions. Using its own MiXCR run on the multiplex PCR reads, TCRdb lists one record per CDR3 protein. This sample has some 460,000 distinct CDR3 sequences, with around 15% found just once. Stated time point: newly diagnosed GD, antithyroid drugs for less than 3 months. The authors made the TCR library using RNA they extracted from PBMCs. These sequences were also reported in another study, on T cells in Graves' hyperthyroidism and ophthalmopathy.

The input for sequencing was peripheral blood mononuclear cells (PBMCs), taken at new diagnosis, from a patient treated with antithyroid drugs. The receptors stem from a man aged 40-49 years with Graves disease.

The chain is built from TRBV6-1 and TRBJ2-3; D not certain. V lost 7 bases and J 1 base, leaving 9 bases between the germline ends. This CDR3 has 13 amino acids. Germline assignment: CDR1 MNHNS and CDR2 SASEGT. CDR3 in DNA: TGTGCCAGCACTAGGCCCGGCACAGATACGCAGTATTTT. This translates into CASTRPGTDTQYF.

This chain connects TRBV18 to TRBJ2-2, with 8 bases fitting TRBD2. Trimming took 3 bases from V and 6 from J; bases not matched to a gene: 6. The CDR3 sequence is 15 residues long. From germline, CDR1 is KGHSH and CDR2 LQKENI. DNA of the CDR3: TGTGCCAGCTCACCTTCCGGGAGGGCGGCCGGGGAGCTGTTTTTT. It codes for CASSPSGRAAGELFF.

Note on this clonotype: Mismatch with germline at one junction end may stem from a read error. The chain couples TRBV12-3 or TRBV12-4 to TRBJ2-1, with D tentatively TRBD1 or TRBD2 (6 bases each). The CDR3 covers 18 residues. The CDR3 reads CASSRAKSGQGTHNEQLF. Here the CDR3 DNA reads TGTGCCAGCAGTAGGGCGAAAAGCGGGCAGGGGACACACAATGAGCAGCTCTTC.

The sample holds many counts of this clonotype. The gene calls are TRBV28 and TRBJ1-1, with D hard to call. Germline loops: CDR1 MDHEN, CDR2 SYDVKM. This CDR3 comprises 14 residues. The germline V and J ends were trimmed by 5 bases and 1 base, with 11 bases remaining between them. In DNA form, the CDR3 reads TGTGCCAGCAGTGAACCAGTACCGAACACTGAAGCTTTCTTT. It encodes CASSEPVPNTEAFF.

This clonotype was observed at least ten times. The chain joins TRBV20-1 to TRBJ1-1, with 7 bases identical to TRBD1. The germline CDR1 and CDR2 sequences are DFQATT and SNEGSKA (reference sequence). With 0 bases clipped from V and 5 bases from J, the junction kept 9 bases outside the gene matches. The CDR3 consists of 15 residues. CDR3 in DNA: TGCAGTGCTAGAGACCCGACAGGGCCGGGGACTGAAGCTTTCTTT. Its protein product is CSARDPTGPGTEAFF.

Regarding this clonotype: A much larger clonotype is one base distant, so this may be a read error. V is TRBV6-1 and J is TRBJ2-2; 9 positions match TRBD2. The CDR3 is made up of 17 amino acids. Germline CDR1 MNHNS, CDR2 SASEGT. The CDR3 region has the DNA TGCGCCAGCACTCCTTTGGCGGGAGGGGAGAACACCGGGGAGCTGTTTTTT. Translating gives CASTPLAGGENTGELFF.

Only a few counts were recorded for this clonotype. This rearrangement joins TRBV7-2 to TRBJ2-1; 11 nucleotides line up with TRBD2. Germline-derived CDR1 and CDR2 are SGHTA and FQGNSA. The CDR3 spans 16 residues. V lost 5 bases, J lost 6 bases, and 9 bases stayed unmatched. The CDR3 here is CASSPARLAGFNEQFF. For the CDR3, the DNA is TGTGCCAGCAGCCCCGCCCGACTAGCGGGATTCAATGAGCAGTTCTTC.

This clonotype was seen a few times. V and J are TRBV19 and TRBJ2-1, with 9 bases matching TRBD2. The V gene end was trimmed by 6 bases and the J gene end by 7 bases; junction bases not matched to a gene: 10. Germline CDR1 reads LNHDA; CDR2 reads SQIVND (reference sequence). The CDR3 is made up of 15 amino acids. CDR3 sequence (DNA): TGTGCCAGTAGCCCCGGAGGGCTAGCGGGGAATGAGCAGTTCTTC. Its protein product is CASSPGGLAGNEQFF.

This chain uses TRBV29-1 with TRBJ1-2, with D perhaps matching TRBD1 (6 bases). The germline gives CDR1 SQVTM, CDR2 ANQGSEA. The CDR3 contains 13 residues. V dropped 2 bases and J dropped 6 bases, with 13 bases sitting between them. CDR3 in amino acids: CSVELQGMDGYTF. For the CDR3, the DNA is TGCAGCGTTGAATTACAGGGAATGGATGGCTACACCTTC.

This clonotype was detected many times. The chain links TRBV9 to TRBJ2-1; TRBD2 aligns across 13 bases. CDR1 and CDR2 from the germline V gene are SGDLS and YYNGEE. The CDR3 is 18 residues long. The junction had 8 bases not matched to a gene; V was cut back by 0 bases and J by 5 bases. Here the CDR3 reads CASSVALGTSGADNEQFF. In DNA, the CDR3 is TGTGCCAGCAGCGTAGCTTTGGGGACTAGCGGGGCCGACAATGAGCAGTTCTTC.